The rows below give T cell receptor beta chains drawn from one sample of a study of T-cell memory formation after mild COVID-19. TCRdb reprocessed the 5' RACE reads with MiXCR, giving one entry per CDR3 protein. The table shows 200,000 to 300,000 distinct CDR3 sequences, with less than 20% occurring only once. The sample taken for sequencing was PBMCs or a T cell subset sorted from them (not recorded which). These receptors originate from an adult woman who had mild COVID-19 (a few samples of this study predate the infection). Cell type and time point are not known. Both conserved end residues are part of each CDR3. The order of the fields is D gene, CDR3 length, clone size, V gene, J gene, CDR3 DNA, CDR3 protein. The D gene is left open where the match is weak. Clone sizes are given selectively: once, few, many, or a class where the clone is expanded.

d_call: TRBD2; cdr3_length: 15; clone_size: NA; v_call: TRBV5-1; j_call: TRBJ2-3; cdr3_nt: TGCGCCAGCCGCCGGACTAGCGGCCGCACAGATACGCAGTATTTT; cdr3_aa: CASRRTSGRTDTQYF
d_call: TRBD1; cdr3_length: 14; clone_size: few; v_call: TRBV11-2; j_call: TRBJ1-2; cdr3_nt: TGTGCCAGCAGCCCCGCCGGGACAGGTCGCGGCTACACCTTC; cdr3_aa: CASSPAGTGRGYTF
d_call: NA; cdr3_length: 15; clone_size: NA; v_call: TRBV7-9; j_call: TRBJ2-7; cdr3_nt: TGTGCCAGCAGCTCCCAAGACAGAAGCTCCTACGAGCAGTACTTC; cdr3_aa: CASSSQDRSSYEQYF
d_call: NA; cdr3_length: 15; clone_size: NA; v_call: TRBV5-4; j_call: TRBJ1-2; cdr3_nt: TGTGCCAGCAGTAGGGACGGGAAGGCTAACTATGGCTACACCTTC; cdr3_aa: CASSRDGKANYGYTF
d_call: TRBD2; cdr3_length: 14; clone_size: few; v_call: TRBV20-1; j_call: TRBJ2-5; cdr3_nt: TGCAGTGCTAGAGAGACTAGCGGGTGGGAGACCCAGTACTTC; cdr3_aa: CSARETSGWETQYF
d_call: TRBD2; cdr3_length: 20; clone_size: many; v_call: TRBV7-3; j_call: TRBJ2-3; cdr3_nt: TGTGCCAGCAGCTTAAAGTGGCGGGGGGGCGCCATCCCGCACACAGATACGCAGTATTTT; cdr3_aa: CASSLKWRGGAIPHTDTQYF
d_call: TRBD2; cdr3_length: 15; clone_size: NA; v_call: TRBV9; j_call: TRBJ2-5; cdr3_nt: TGTGCCAGCAGCGTGGGACTAGCGGGGGCCGAGACCCAGTACTTC; cdr3_aa: CASSVGLAGAETQYF
d_call: NA; cdr3_length: 16; clone_size: few; v_call: TRBV2; j_call: TRBJ2-7; cdr3_nt: TGTGCCAGCAGCGCCCTAGCTGGAGGGAGCTCCTACGAGCAGTACTTC; cdr3_aa: CASSALAGGSSYEQYF
d_call: NA; cdr3_length: 14; clone_size: few; v_call: TRBV19; j_call: TRBJ1-2; cdr3_nt: TGTGCCAGTAGTATCATCCGGGACCACTATGGCTACACCTTC; cdr3_aa: CASSIIRDHYGYTF
d_call: NA; cdr3_length: 16; clone_size: few; v_call: TRBV20-1; j_call: TRBJ1-5; cdr3_nt: TGCAGTGCTAGAGCGGGGCTCGGGGGTCACAATCAGCCCCAGCATTTT; cdr3_aa: CSARAGLGGHNQPQHF
d_call: TRBD2; cdr3_length: 15; clone_size: NA; v_call: TRBV24-1; j_call: TRBJ2-1; cdr3_nt: TGTGCCACCAGTGATTTTACTAGCGGGAGCTCTGAGCAGTTCTTC; cdr3_aa: CATSDFTSGSSEQFF
d_call: TRBD2; cdr3_length: 15; clone_size: many; v_call: TRBV29-1; j_call: TRBJ2-1; cdr3_nt: TGCAGCGTTGAAGTAGAGGGACTAGCGGGAGATGAGCAGTTCTTC; cdr3_aa: CSVEVEGLAGDEQFF
d_call: NA; cdr3_length: 13; clone_size: few; v_call: TRBV12-3/TRBV12-4; j_call: TRBJ1-6; cdr3_nt: TGTGCCAGCAGTTTACTGGGAAATTCACCCCTCCACTTT; cdr3_aa: CASSLLGNSPLHF
d_call: TRBD1; cdr3_length: 14; clone_size: few; v_call: TRBV5-4; j_call: TRBJ1-2; cdr3_nt: TGTGCCAGCAGGTCCGGGACAGGGGTTAGGGGCTACACCTTC; cdr3_aa: CASRSGTGVRGYTF
d_call: NA; cdr3_length: 14; clone_size: many; v_call: TRBV4-2; j_call: TRBJ2-5; cdr3_nt: TGTGCCAGCAGCCAAGACTTTCTGGGGGAGACCCAGTACTTC; cdr3_aa: CASSQDFLGETQYF
d_call: NA; cdr3_length: 12; clone_size: NA; v_call: TRBV29-1; j_call: TRBJ1-5; cdr3_nt: TGCAGCGTTGAAGATCCCCCGCAGCCCCAGCATTTT; cdr3_aa: CSVEDPPQPQHF
d_call: NA; cdr3_length: 14; clone_size: many; v_call: TRBV7-9; j_call: TRBJ2-1; cdr3_nt: TGTGCCAGCAGCTTAGCCGCCTCCTACAATGAGCAGTTCTTC; cdr3_aa: CASSLAASYNEQFF
d_call: TRBD2; cdr3_length: 13; clone_size: many; v_call: TRBV5-1; j_call: TRBJ2-5; cdr3_nt: TGCGCCAGTTCACGGACTAGCGAGGAGACCCAGTACTTC; cdr3_aa: CASSRTSEETQYF
d_call: NA; cdr3_length: 14; clone_size: NA; v_call: TRBV7-9; j_call: TRBJ1-1; cdr3_nt: TGTGCCAGCAGCTACTTAACCGTGAACACTGAAGCTTTCTTT; cdr3_aa: CASSYLTVNTEAFF
d_call: TRBD1; cdr3_length: 14; clone_size: few; v_call: TRBV24-1; j_call: TRBJ2-7; cdr3_nt: TGTGCCACCAGTGAAACGGGACAGTCCTACGAGCAGTACTTC; cdr3_aa: CATSETGQSYEQYF
d_call: NA; cdr3_length: 13; clone_size: NA; v_call: TRBV12-3/TRBV12-4; j_call: TRBJ1-1; cdr3_nt: TGTGCCAGCACCCTCTTGCGGAACACTGAAGCTTTCTTT; cdr3_aa: CASTLLRNTEAFF
d_call: TRBD2; cdr3_length: 20; clone_size: NA; v_call: TRBV4-2; j_call: TRBJ2-3; cdr3_nt: TGTGCCAGCAGCCAAGATCTTAATAGTTGGGGACTAGTGCGCACAGATACGCAGTATTTT; cdr3_aa: CASSQDLNSWGLVRTDTQYF
d_call: NA; cdr3_length: 11; clone_size: many; v_call: TRBV18; j_call: TRBJ2-1; cdr3_nt: TGTGCCAGCTCAGCGGCATACGAGCAGTTCTTC; cdr3_aa: CASSAAYEQFF
d_call: TRBD1; cdr3_length: 16; clone_size: few; v_call: TRBV19; j_call: TRBJ2-3; cdr3_nt: TGTGCCAGTGCCAAGTTTACAGGGGCGAGCACAGAAACGCAGTATTTT; cdr3_aa: CASAKFTGASTETQYF
d_call: TRBD1; cdr3_length: 15; clone_size: NA; v_call: TRBV5-1; j_call: TRBJ2-7; cdr3_nt: TGCGCCAGCAGCCGGAACCGGGACAGGAGCTACGAGCAGTACTTC; cdr3_aa: CASSRNRDRSYEQYF
d_call: TRBD2; cdr3_length: 15; clone_size: few; v_call: TRBV12-3/TRBV12-4; j_call: TRBJ2-5; cdr3_nt: TGTGCCAGCAGTTTAGCGGGGACTAGGGCCCAGACCCAGTACTTC; cdr3_aa: CASSLAGTRAQTQYF
d_call: NA; cdr3_length: 14; clone_size: NA; v_call: TRBV6-2/TRBV6-3; j_call: TRBJ2-6; cdr3_nt: TGTGCCAGCAGTTATGTGAGTGGGGCCAACGTCCTGACTTTC; cdr3_aa: CASSYVSGANVLTF
d_call: NA; cdr3_length: 13; clone_size: few; v_call: TRBV6-1; j_call: TRBJ2-1; cdr3_nt: TGTGCCAGCAGTGACCAGCCCCGGGACTGGAATTTCTTC; cdr3_aa: CASSDQPRDWNFF
d_call: TRBD2; cdr3_length: 15; clone_size: NA; v_call: TRBV11-3; j_call: TRBJ2-1; cdr3_nt: TGTGCCAGCAGCTTAACTAGCGGGACGGGCGATGAGCAGTTCTTC; cdr3_aa: CASSLTSGTGDEQFF
d_call: NA; cdr3_length: 15; clone_size: many; v_call: TRBV14; j_call: TRBJ2-5; cdr3_nt: TGTGCCAGCAGCCAAGGGGGACCCCGCGGGGAGACCCAGTACTTC; cdr3_aa: CASSQGGPRGETQYF
d_call: NA; cdr3_length: 17; clone_size: NA; v_call: TRBV7-3; j_call: TRBJ2-2; cdr3_nt: TGTGCCAGCAGCTTAACCCCTCCAGGGATGGTAGTCGGGGAGCTGTTTTTT; cdr3_aa: CASSLTPPGMVVGELFF
d_call: NA; cdr3_length: 15; clone_size: few; v_call: TRBV18; j_call: TRBJ1-1; cdr3_nt: TGTGCCAGCTCACCCACGACAGGTAATAGGGCTGAAGCTTTCTTT; cdr3_aa: CASSPTTGNRAEAFF
d_call: TRBD2; cdr3_length: 15; clone_size: NA; v_call: TRBV3-1; j_call: TRBJ2-7; cdr3_nt: TGTGCCAGCAGCCATGGGACTAGCGGGAGATACGAGCAGTACTTC; cdr3_aa: CASSHGTSGRYEQYF
d_call: NA; cdr3_length: 15; clone_size: few; v_call: TRBV5-1; j_call: TRBJ2-3; cdr3_nt: TGCGCCAGCAGCCCGAACGGCCACGGTGGAGATACGCAGTATTTT; cdr3_aa: CASSPNGHGGDTQYF
d_call: NA; cdr3_length: 13; clone_size: NA; v_call: TRBV3-1; j_call: TRBJ2-5; cdr3_nt: TGTGCCAGCAGCCCCAGACCTCAAGAGACCCAGTACTTC; cdr3_aa: CASSPRPQETQYF
d_call: TRBD1; cdr3_length: 15; clone_size: NA; v_call: TRBV12-3/TRBV12-4; j_call: TRBJ1-1; cdr3_nt: TGTGCCAGCAGCGTGACAGGGGGTCTGGTCACTGAAGCTTTCTTT; cdr3_aa: CASSVTGGLVTEAFF
d_call: NA; cdr3_length: 15; clone_size: few; v_call: TRBV9; j_call: TRBJ2-7; cdr3_nt: TGTGCCAGCAGCGTAGATGGAGGGACCAATAACGAGCAGTACTTC; cdr3_aa: CASSVDGGTNNEQYF
d_call: TRBD1; cdr3_length: 16; clone_size: few; v_call: TRBV5-4; j_call: TRBJ2-6; cdr3_nt: TGTGCCAGCAGCTTGCCTGACAGGGCCGGGGCCAACGTCCTGACTTTC; cdr3_aa: CASSLPDRAGANVLTF
d_call: NA; cdr3_length: 13; clone_size: many; v_call: TRBV12-3/TRBV12-4; j_call: TRBJ2-7; cdr3_nt: TGTGCCAGCAGTCGGACGGTCTCCTACGAGCAGTACTTC; cdr3_aa: CASSRTVSYEQYF
d_call: NA; cdr3_length: 15; clone_size: few; v_call: TRBV3-1; j_call: TRBJ1-5; cdr3_nt: TGTGCCAGCAGCCAAGATCCCGGGCCAAATCAGCCCCAGCATTTT; cdr3_aa: CASSQDPGPNQPQHF
d_call: TRBD2; cdr3_length: 16; clone_size: few; v_call: TRBV4-2; j_call: TRBJ2-1; cdr3_nt: TGTGCCAGCAGCCAAGAGTCTACTAGCGTGGGCAATGAGCAGTTCTTC; cdr3_aa: CASSQESTSVGNEQFF
d_call: NA; cdr3_length: 15; clone_size: few; v_call: TRBV5-1; j_call: TRBJ2-3; cdr3_nt: TGCGCCAGCAGCTTGGAACAGACGTCGAAATATACGCAGTATTTT; cdr3_aa: CASSLEQTSKYTQYF
d_call: TRBD1; cdr3_length: 16; clone_size: NA; v_call: TRBV20-1; j_call: TRBJ2-3; cdr3_nt: TGCAGTGCTAGAGACAGAGACAGGGGAATCGCAGATACGCAGTATTTT; cdr3_aa: CSARDRDRGIADTQYF
d_call: NA; cdr3_length: 16; clone_size: few; v_call: TRBV5-6; j_call: TRBJ1-1; cdr3_nt: TGTGCCAGCAGCTTGGAGGCAGGGCGGGTGAACACTGAAGCTTTCTTT; cdr3_aa: CASSLEAGRVNTEAFF
d_call: TRBD2; cdr3_length: 15; clone_size: NA; v_call: TRBV12-3/TRBV12-4; j_call: TRBJ2-3; cdr3_nt: TGTGCCAGCAGCAAGGCCCTCGGCGGGGGAGATACGCAGTATTTT; cdr3_aa: CASSKALGGGDTQYF
d_call: TRBD1; cdr3_length: 12; clone_size: few; v_call: TRBV25-1; j_call: TRBJ2-5; cdr3_nt: TGTGCCAGCAGTGCAGGTGGGACAGGCTCGCACTTC; cdr3_aa: CASSAGGTGSHF
d_call: NA; cdr3_length: 12; clone_size: few; v_call: TRBV7-9; j_call: TRBJ2-1; cdr3_nt: TGTGCCAGCAGCAGGGGGGGGAATGAGCAGTTCTTC; cdr3_aa: CASSRGGNEQFF
d_call: TRBD1; cdr3_length: 15; clone_size: NA; v_call: TRBV12-3/TRBV12-4; j_call: TRBJ2-7; cdr3_nt: TGTGCCAGCAGTTTTTCCGGGACAGCCGCCTACGAGCAGTACTTC; cdr3_aa: CASSFSGTAAYEQYF
d_call: NA; cdr3_length: 14; clone_size: few; v_call: TRBV3-1; j_call: TRBJ2-3; cdr3_nt: TGTGCCAGCAGCCAAGAGGGTATTCCAGATACGCAGTATTTT; cdr3_aa: CASSQEGIPDTQYF
d_call: NA; cdr3_length: 12; clone_size: NA; v_call: TRBV10-3; j_call: TRBJ2-7; cdr3_nt: TGTGCCAGTGGGGCTGGTAGTCGGGAGCAGTACTTC; cdr3_aa: CASGAGSREQYF
d_call: NA; cdr3_length: 15; clone_size: many; v_call: TRBV7-8; j_call: TRBJ2-7; cdr3_nt: TGTGCCAGCAGCTTAGGTCGGCGGTCGTACTACGAGCAGTACTTC; cdr3_aa: CASSLGRRSYYEQYF
d_call: TRBD1; cdr3_length: 15; clone_size: few; v_call: TRBV5-4; j_call: TRBJ1-5; cdr3_nt: TGTGCCAGCAGCTTGACAGGGCAGGGGGATCAGCCCCAGCATTTT; cdr3_aa: CASSLTGQGDQPQHF